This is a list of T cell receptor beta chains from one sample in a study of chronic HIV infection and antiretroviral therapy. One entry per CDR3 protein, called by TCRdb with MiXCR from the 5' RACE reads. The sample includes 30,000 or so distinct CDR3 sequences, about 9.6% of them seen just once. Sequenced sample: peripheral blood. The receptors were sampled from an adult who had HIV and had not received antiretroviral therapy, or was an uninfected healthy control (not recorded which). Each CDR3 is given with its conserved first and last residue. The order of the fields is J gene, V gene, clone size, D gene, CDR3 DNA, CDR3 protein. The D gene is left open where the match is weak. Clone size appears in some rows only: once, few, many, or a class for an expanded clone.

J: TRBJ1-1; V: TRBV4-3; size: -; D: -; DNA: TGCGCCAGCAGCCAAGCGGAAGGAGCTATGAACACTGAAGCTTTCTTT; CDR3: CASSQAEGAMNTEAFF
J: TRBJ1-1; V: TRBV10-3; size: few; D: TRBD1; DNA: TGTGCCATCAGTGTTACAGGGGAGATGAACACTGAAGCTTTCTTT; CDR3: CAISVTGEMNTEAFF
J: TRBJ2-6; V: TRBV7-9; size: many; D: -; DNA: TGTGCCAGCAACACCAACTCTGGGGCCAACGTCCTGACTTTC; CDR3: CASNTNSGANVLTF
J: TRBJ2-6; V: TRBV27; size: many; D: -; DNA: TGTGCCAGCAGTTTTAGGGATGGGGCCAACGTCCTGACTTTC; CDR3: CASSFRDGANVLTF
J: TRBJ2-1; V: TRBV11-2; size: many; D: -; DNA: TGTGCCAGCAGCCCTCGACTAGGCAATGAGCAGTTCTTC; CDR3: CASSPRLGNEQFF
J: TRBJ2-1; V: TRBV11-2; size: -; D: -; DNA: TGTGCCAGCAGCTTACCGGTCATCAATGAGCAGTTCTTC; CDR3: CASSLPVINEQFF
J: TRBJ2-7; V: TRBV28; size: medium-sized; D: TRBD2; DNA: TGTGCCAGCAGTTTCGCCCGTCGGACTAGCGGAACCTACGAGCAGTACTTC; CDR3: CASSFARRTSGTYEQYF
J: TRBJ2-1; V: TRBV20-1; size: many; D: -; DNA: TGCAGTGTACTAGTTGTTTCCAATGAGCAGTTCTTC; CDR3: CSVLVVSNEQFF
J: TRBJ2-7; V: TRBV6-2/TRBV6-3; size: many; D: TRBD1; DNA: TGTGCCAGCAGGAATGGGACAGGCGTTACCTACGAGCAGTACTTC; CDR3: CASRNGTGVTYEQYF
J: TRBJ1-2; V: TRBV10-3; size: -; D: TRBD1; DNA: TGTGCCATCTACGGACAGGGGGGGAACTATGGCTACACCTTC; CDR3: CAIYGQGGNYGYTF
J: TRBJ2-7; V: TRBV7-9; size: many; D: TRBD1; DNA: TGTGCCATACCCAGGGGGAACCCCTACGAGCAGTACTTC; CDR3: CAIPRGNPYEQYF
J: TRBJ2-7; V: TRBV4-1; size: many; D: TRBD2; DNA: TGCGCCAGCAGCCAAGTCTCAGGGACTACGAGCTCCTACGAGCAGTACTTC; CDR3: CASSQVSGTTSSYEQYF
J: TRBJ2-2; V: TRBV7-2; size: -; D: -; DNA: TGTGCCAGCAGCCCGGTACAGGGGAACACCGGGGAGCTGTTTTTT; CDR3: CASSPVQGNTGELFF
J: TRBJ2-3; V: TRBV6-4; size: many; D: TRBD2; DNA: TGTGCCAGCAGTGCTAGCGGGGGGGCCACAGATACGCAGTATTTT; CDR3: CASSASGGATDTQYF
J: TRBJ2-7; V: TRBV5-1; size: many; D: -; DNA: TGCGCCAGCAGCTTGACAGGTCCGACCTACGAGCAGTACTTC; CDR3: CASSLTGPTYEQYF
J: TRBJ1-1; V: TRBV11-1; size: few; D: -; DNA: TGTGCCAGCAGCTCTACCGGTAACACTGAAGCTTTCTTT; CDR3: CASSSTGNTEAFF
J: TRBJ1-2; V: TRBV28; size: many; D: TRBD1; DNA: TGTGCCAGCAGTTCCACAGGGGAACCGGACTATGGCTACACCTTC; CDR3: CASSSTGEPDYGYTF
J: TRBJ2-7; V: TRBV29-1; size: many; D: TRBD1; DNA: TGCAGCGTTGTGTTCCAGGGGGCTGGGGAGCAGTACTTC; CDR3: CSVVFQGAGEQYF
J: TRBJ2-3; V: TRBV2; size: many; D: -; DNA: TGTGCCAGCAGTGAAACAGGACAATCTAGCACAGATACGCAGTATTTT; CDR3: CASSETGQSSTDTQYF
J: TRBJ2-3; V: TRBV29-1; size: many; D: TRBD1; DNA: TGCAGCGTTGACCGACCATTCCGGGACAGGGCCACAGATACGCAGTATTTT; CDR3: CSVDRPFRDRATDTQYF
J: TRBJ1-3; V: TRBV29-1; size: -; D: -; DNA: TGCAGCGTTACATTGGTGAGCTCTGGAAACACCATATATTTT; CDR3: CSVTLVSSGNTIYF
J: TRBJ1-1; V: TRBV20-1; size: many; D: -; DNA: TGCAGTGCTAGAGCAGGGACCCAGGGAACTGAAGCTTTCTTT; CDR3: CSARAGTQGTEAFF
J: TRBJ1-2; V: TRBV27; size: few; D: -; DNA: TGTGCCAGCAGGTCAGCCCGTCCTCCTAACTATGGCTACACCTTC; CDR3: CASRSARPPNYGYTF
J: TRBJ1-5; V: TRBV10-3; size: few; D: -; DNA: TGTGCCATCAGATCGGATAGCAATCAGCCCCAGCATTTT; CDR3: CAIRSDSNQPQHF
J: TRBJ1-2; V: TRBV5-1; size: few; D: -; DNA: TGCGCCAGCAGCTTGGACCGATTACCTAACTATGGCTACACCTTC; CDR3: CASSLDRLPNYGYTF
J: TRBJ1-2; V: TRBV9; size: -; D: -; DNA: TGTGCCAGCAGCGTAGATCAGGATTTGGGGGGCTACACCTTC; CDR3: CASSVDQDLGGYTF
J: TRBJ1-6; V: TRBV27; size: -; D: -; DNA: TGTGCCAGCAGTTTAAAAGCAGGGAGCTCCTATAATTCACCCCTCCACTTT; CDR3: CASSLKAGSSYNSPLHF
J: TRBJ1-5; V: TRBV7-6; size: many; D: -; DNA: TGTGCCAGCAGTCGAAAGAGCAATCAGCCCCAGCATTTT; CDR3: CASSRKSNQPQHF
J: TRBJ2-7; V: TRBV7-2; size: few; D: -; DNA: TGTGCCAGCACCCCTGAGGGTAGGCCCCACGAGCAGTACTTC; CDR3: CASTPEGRPHEQYF
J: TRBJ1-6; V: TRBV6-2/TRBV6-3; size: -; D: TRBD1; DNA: TGTGCCAGCAGCCGGGGACAGCCACCCCTCCACTTT; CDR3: CASSRGQPPLHF
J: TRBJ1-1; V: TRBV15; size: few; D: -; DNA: TGTGCCACCAGCAGAGATGCGGGGACTTCGGCTTTCTTT; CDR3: CATSRDAGTSAFF
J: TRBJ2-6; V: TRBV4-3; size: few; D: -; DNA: TGCGCCAGCAGCCAAGACGACACCTCTGGGGCCAACGTCCTGACTTTC; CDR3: CASSQDDTSGANVLTF
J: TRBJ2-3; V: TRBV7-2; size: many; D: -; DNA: TGTGCCAGCAGCCTAAGACAGTATACGCAGTATTTT; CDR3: CASSLRQYTQYF
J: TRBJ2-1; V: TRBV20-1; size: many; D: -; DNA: TGCAGTGCTAGAGGACCCTCGGGGGGCCATGAGCAGTTCTTC; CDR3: CSARGPSGGHEQFF
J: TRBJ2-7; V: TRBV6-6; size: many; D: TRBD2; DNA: TGTGCCAGCAGTCCCGGACTAGCTCGGTTGGGAGAGCAGTACTTC; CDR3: CASSPGLARLGEQYF
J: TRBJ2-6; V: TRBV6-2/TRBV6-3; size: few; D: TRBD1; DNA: TGTGCCAGCAGTTTCGACAGGGTCAGGTTCGGGGCCAACGTCCTGACTTTC; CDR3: CASSFDRVRFGANVLTF
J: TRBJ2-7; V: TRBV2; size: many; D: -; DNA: TGTGCCAGCAGTGATCCTAGCGTAAACCCCTACGAGCAGTACTTC; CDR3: CASSDPSVNPYEQYF